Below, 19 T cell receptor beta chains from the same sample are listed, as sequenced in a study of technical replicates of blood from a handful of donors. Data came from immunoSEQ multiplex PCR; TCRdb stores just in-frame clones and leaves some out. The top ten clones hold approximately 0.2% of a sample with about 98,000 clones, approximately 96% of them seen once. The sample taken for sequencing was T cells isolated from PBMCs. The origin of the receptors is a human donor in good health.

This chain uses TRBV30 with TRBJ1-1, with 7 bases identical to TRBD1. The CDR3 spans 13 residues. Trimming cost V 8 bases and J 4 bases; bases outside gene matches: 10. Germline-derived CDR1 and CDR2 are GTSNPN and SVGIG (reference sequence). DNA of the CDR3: TGTGCCCGGAAGGGCCCAGGGGGCACTGAAGCTTTCTTT. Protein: CARKGPGGTEAFF.

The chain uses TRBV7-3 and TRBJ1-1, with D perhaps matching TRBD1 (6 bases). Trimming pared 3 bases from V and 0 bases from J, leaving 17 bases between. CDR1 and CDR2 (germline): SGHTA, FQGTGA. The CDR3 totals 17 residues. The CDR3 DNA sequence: TGTGCCAGCAGCTTCGACCCCGGGACAAAGTTGAACACTGAAGCTTTCTTT. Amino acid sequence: CASSFDPGTKLNTEAFF.

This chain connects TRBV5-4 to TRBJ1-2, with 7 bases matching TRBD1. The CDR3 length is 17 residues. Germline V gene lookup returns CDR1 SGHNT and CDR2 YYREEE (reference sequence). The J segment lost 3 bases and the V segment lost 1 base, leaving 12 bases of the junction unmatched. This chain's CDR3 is CASSLSTGRRGDYGYTF. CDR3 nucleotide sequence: TGTGCCAGCAGCTTGAGCACCGGGCGCAGGGGGGACTATGGCTACACCTTC. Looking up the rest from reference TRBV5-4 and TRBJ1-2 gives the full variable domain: ETGVTQSPTHLIKTRGQQVTLRCSSQSGHNTVSWYQQALGQGPQFIFQYYREEENGRGNFPPRFSGLQFPNYSSELNVNALELDDSALYLCASSLSTGRRGDYGYTFGSGTRLTVV.

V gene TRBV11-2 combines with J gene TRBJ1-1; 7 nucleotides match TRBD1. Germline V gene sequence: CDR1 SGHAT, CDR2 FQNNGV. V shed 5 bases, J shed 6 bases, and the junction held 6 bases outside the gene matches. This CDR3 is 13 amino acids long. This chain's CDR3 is CASSGTGVPEAFF. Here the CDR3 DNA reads TGTGCCAGCAGCGGTACAGGGGTCCCTGAAGCTTTCTTT.

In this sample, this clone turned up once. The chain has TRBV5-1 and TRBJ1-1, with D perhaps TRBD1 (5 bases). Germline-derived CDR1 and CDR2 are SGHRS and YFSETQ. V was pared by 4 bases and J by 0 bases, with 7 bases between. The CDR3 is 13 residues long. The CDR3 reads CASSGGVNTEAFF. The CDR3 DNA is TGCGCCAGCAGCGGGGGGGTGAACACTGAAGCTTTCTTT.

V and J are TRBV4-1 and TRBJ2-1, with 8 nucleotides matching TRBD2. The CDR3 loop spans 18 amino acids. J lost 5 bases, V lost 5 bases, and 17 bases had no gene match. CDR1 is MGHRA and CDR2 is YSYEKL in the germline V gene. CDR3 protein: CASSGREGGRNFNNEQFF. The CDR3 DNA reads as TGCGCCAGCAGCGGACGGGAGGGCGGAAGGAACTTTAACAATGAGCAGTTCTTC.

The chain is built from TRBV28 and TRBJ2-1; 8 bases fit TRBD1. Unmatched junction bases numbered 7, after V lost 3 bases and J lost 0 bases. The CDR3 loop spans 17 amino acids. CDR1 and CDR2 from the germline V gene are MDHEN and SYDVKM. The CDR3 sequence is CASSFPPGQVSYNEQFF. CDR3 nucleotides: TGTGCCAGCAGTTTTCCCCCGGGACAGGTCTCCTACAATGAGCAGTTCTTC.

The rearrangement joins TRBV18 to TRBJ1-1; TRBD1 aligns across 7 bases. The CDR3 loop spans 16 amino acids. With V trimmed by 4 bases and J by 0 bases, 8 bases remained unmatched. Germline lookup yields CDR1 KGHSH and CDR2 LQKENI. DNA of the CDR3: TGTGCCAGCTCACGAGGACAGGCTGACCTGAACACTGAAGCTTTCTTT. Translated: CASSRGQADLNTEAFF.

The CDR3 nucleotides read TGTGCCAGCAGCAGCCAGGACAGGGAGGCCGAAGCTTTCTTT. Amino acids: CASSSQDREAEAFF. The chain employs TRBV7-9 and TRBJ1-1, with 8 bases matching TRBD1. There are 14 residues in the CDR3. CDR1 and CDR2 from the germline V gene are SEHNR and FQNEAQ (reference sequence). Trimming cost V 5 bases and J 8 bases; bases outside gene matches: 10.

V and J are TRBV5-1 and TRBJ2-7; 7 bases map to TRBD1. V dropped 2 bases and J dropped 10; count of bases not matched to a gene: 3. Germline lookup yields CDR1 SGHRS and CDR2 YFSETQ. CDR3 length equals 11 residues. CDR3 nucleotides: TGCGCCAGCAGCTTCGGACAGGATCAGTACTTC. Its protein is CASSFGQDQYF.

The CDR3 is CASRQGAGKLFF. The CDR3 DNA sequence: TGTGCCAGCAGACAGGGGGCTGGAAAACTGTTTTTT. The V and J genes are TRBV2 and TRBJ1-4; 9 nucleotides agree with TRBD1. Looked up from germline, CDR1 is SNHLY and CDR2 is FYNNEI. Germline trimming cut 6 bases from V and 10 bases from J; bases unmatched to any gene: 3. The CDR3 contains 12 residues.

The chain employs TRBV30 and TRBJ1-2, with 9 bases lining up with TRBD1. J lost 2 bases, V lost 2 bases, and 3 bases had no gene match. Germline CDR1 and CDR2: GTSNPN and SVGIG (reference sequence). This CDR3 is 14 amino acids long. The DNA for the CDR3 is TGTGCCTGGAGTAGGGGACAGGGAAACTATGGCTACACCTTC. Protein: CAWSRGQGNYGYTF.

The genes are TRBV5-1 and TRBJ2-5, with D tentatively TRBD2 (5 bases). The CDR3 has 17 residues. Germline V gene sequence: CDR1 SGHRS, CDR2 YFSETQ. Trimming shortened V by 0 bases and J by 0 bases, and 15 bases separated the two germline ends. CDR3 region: CASSLASDSAHQETQYF. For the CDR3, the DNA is TGCGCCAGCAGCTTGGCGTCGGACTCGGCCCACCAAGAGACCCAGTACTTC.

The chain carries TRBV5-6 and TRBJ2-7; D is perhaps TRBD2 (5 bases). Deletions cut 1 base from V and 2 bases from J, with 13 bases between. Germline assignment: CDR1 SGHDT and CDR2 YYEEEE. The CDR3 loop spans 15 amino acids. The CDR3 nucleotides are TGTGCCAGCAGCTTGAAGTGGGCGAGGGCCTACGAGCAGTACTTC. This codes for CASSLKWARAYEQYF.

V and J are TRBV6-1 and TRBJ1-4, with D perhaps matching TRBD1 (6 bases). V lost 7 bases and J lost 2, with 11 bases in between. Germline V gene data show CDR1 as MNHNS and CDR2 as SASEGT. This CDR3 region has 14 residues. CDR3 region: CASTDDRTNEKLFF. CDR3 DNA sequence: TGTGCCAGCACCGACGACAGGACTAATGAAAAACTGTTTTTT.

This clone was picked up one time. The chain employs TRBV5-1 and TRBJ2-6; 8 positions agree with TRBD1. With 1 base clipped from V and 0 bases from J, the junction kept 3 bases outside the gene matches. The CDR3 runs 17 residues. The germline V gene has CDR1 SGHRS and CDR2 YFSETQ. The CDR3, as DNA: TGCGCCAGCAGCTTGAGGGACAGGCACTCTGGGGCCAACGTCCTGACTTTC. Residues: CASSLRDRHSGANVLTF. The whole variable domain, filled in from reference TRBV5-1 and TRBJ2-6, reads KAGVTQTPRYLIKTRGQQVTLSCSPISGHRSVSWYQQTPGQGLQFLFEYFSETQRNKGNFPGRFSGRQFSNSRSEMNVSTLELGDSALYLCASSLRDRHSGANVLTFGAGSRLTVL.

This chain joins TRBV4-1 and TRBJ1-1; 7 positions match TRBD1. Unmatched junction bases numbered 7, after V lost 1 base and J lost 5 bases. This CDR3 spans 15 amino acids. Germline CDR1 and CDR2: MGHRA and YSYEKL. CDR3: CASSQGPGGWTEAFF. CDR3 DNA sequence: TGCGCCAGCAGCCAAGGCCCAGGGGGATGGACTGAAGCTTTCTTT.

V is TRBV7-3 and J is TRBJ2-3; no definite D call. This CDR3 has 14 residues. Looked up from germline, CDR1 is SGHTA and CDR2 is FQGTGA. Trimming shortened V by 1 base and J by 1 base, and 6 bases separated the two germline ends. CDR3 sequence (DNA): TGTGCCAGCAGCTTAAATCGCGGCACAGATACGCAGTATTTT. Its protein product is CASSLNRGTDTQYF.

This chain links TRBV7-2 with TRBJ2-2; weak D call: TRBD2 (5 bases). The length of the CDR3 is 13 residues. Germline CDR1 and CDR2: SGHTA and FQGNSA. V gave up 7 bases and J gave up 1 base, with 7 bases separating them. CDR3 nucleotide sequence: TGTGCCAGCACGGGGTGGAACACCGGGGAGCTGTTTTTT. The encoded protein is CASTGWNTGELFF. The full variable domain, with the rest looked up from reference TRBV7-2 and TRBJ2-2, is GAGVSQSPSNKVTEKGKDVELRCDPISGHTALYWYRQSLGQGLEFLIYFQGNSAPDKSGLPSDRFSAERTGGSVSTLTIQRTQQEDSAVYLCASTGWNTGELFFGEGSRLTVL.